This TCR beta chain is drawn from a study of metastatic and nonmetastatic thyroid tumors. This clone occurred many times. TCRdb ran MiXCR on the PCR reads. The data hold around 35,000 clones, with less than 20% observed a single time. Not a single patient had been given any form of treatment at any point before undergoing thyroid surgery. Material for sequencing was blood. The origin of this receptor is a female donor with papillary thyroid cancer or a benign thyroid nodule (not recorded which). Some clones in this sample may be carry-over from other donors' samples.

CDR3 nucleotides: TGTGCCAGCAGTCCCCCGGGACAGGGGAACTCTGGAAACACCATATATTTT. Protein sequence: CASSPPGQGNSGNTIYF. The V gene is TRBV27, the J gene TRBJ1-3, with 10 nucleotides matching TRBD1. Germline V CDR1 and CDR2: MNHEY, SMNVEV (reference sequence). CDR3 length: 17 amino acids. J was trimmed by 0 bases and V by 5 bases; bases with no gene match: 7.